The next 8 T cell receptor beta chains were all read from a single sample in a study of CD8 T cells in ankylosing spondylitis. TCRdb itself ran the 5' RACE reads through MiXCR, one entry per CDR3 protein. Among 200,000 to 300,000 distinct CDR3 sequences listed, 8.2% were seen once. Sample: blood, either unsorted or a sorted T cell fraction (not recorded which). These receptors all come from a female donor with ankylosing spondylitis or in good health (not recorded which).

CDR3 amino acids: CASSGRLAPYNEQYF. The CDR3 DNA follows: TGTGCCAGCAGCGGTCGGCTAGCCCCGTACAACGAGCAGTACTTC. This chain links TRBV13 with TRBJ2-7, with D maybe TRBD2 (5 bases). V was clipped by 5 bases and J by 5 bases, with 19 bases between them. Germline values: CDR1 PRHDT, CDR2 FYEKMQ (reference sequence). The CDR3 runs 15 residues.

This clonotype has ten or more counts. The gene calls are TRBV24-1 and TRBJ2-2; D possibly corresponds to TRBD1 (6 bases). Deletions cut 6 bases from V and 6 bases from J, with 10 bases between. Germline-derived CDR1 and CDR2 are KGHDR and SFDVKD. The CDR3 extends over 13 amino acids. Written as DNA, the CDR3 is TGTGCCACCAGTACAGGGAGCTCCGGGGAGCTGTTTTTT. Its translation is CATSTGSSGELFF.

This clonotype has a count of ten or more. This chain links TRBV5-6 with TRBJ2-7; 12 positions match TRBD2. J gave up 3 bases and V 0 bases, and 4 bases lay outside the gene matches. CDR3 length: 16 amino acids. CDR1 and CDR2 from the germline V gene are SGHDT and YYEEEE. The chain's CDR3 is CASSLVVLAGGYEQYF. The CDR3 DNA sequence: TGTGCCAGCAGCTTGGTGGTACTAGCGGGAGGCTACGAGCAGTACTTC.

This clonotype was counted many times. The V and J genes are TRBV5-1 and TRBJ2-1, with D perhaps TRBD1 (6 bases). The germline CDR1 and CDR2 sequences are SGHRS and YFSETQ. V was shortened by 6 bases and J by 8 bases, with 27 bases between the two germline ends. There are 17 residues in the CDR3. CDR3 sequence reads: CASTRGGNLVVGDEQFF. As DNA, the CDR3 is TGCGCCAGCACCCGAGGGGGAAATCTCGTGGTAGGGGATGAGCAGTTCTTC. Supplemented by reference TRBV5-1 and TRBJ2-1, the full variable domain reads KAGVTQTPRYLIKTRGQQVTLSCSPISGHRSVSWYQQTPGQGLQFLFEYFSETQRNKGNFPGRFSGRQFSNSRSEMNVSTLELGDSALYLCASTRGGNLVVGDEQFFGPGTRLTVL.

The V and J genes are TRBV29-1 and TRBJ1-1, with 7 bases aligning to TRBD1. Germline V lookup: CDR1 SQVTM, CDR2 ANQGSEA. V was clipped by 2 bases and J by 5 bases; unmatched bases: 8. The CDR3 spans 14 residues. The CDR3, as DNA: TGCAGCGTTGAAATCATCCAGGGGGGAACTGAAGCTTTCTTT. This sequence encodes CSVEIIQGGTEAFF.

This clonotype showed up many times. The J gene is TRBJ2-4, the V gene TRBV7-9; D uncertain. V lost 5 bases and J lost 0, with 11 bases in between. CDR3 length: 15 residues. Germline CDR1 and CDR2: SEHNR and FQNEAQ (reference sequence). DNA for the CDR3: TGTGCCAGCAGCGGCCATTTCCTAGCCAAAAACATTCAGTACTTC. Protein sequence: CASSGHFLAKNIQYF.

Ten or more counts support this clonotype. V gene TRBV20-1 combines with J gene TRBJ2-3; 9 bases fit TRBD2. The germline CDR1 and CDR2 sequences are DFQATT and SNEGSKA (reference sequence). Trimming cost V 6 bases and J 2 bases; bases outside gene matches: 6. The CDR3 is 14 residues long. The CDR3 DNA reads TGCAGTGCCCGGGGACTAGCAAACACAGATACGCAGTATTTT. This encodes CSARGLANTDTQYF.

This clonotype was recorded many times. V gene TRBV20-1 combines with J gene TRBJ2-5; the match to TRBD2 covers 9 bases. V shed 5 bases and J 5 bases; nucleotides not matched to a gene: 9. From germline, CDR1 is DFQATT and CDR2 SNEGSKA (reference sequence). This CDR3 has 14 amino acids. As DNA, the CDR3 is TGCAGTGCTGGTAGCGGGGGTTGGTGGGAGACCCAGTACTTC. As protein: CSAGSGGWWETQYF.